This record looks at one T cell receptor (beta chain) sequence and its context. In this sample, this clone turned up a few times. Its antigen is currently not known. No base-level quality is on record; no much larger clone is a single base apart. Taken from cysteine to phenylalanine, the CDR3 has 15 residues. The read is trimmed to its CDR3 DNA, 45 bases read in frame from base 1. V is pruned by 5 bases and J by 3 bases, leaving 4 bases of the junction without a gene match. CDR1 SGHTA and CDR2 FQGTGA are derived from the germline V gene. This entry is derived from a study of cytomegalovirus exposure and HLA in healthy donors (dated by TCRdb to about 2017). For context, the study as a whole: An earlier analysis of some 600 of the donors reported 250 to 300 Gb of sequence data and 117 million unique TCR beta sequences obtained from roughly 180 million T cells. An early release that covered about 600 HLA-typed donors contained about 300 gigabases of sequencing data and 65 million to 100 million unique TCR sequences. The genetic ancestry cluster associated with self-reported Caucasian donors included about 81% of the approximately 400 genotyped donors. The study was designed to test whether signatures of past pathogen exposure could be identified by cataloging public T cell receptors. The T cell repertoires of some 700 subjects were profiled by immunosequencing and related to cytomegalovirus serostatus. In addition to the first cohort of hundreds of subjects, a separate validation cohort of around 110 different subjects was used. High-throughput TCR immunosequencing, statistical association of individual TCRs with disease status, and machine learning were combined to predict cytomegalovirus infection status. In a later analysis, previously published TCR beta repertoires from 500 to 750 donors were re-analyzed and high-resolution HLA genotyping was added so that TCR occurrence patterns could be studied. The later analysis used no new phenotypic data to find candidate immune exposures, relying instead on TCR beta sequences and their occurrence across donors. To decide whether each TCR beta V gene segment behaved as functional or pseudogenic, an earlier analysis of some 600 of the donors relied on high-throughput TCR beta sequencing. Donor age, sex, ethnicity and CMV serostatus were compiled alongside the repertoire data. In a later genetic analysis, genome-wide SNP genotypes for about 65% of the 666 donors were used, and that subset was treated as a discovery cohort. All discovery cohort repertoires had been generated on a single sequencing platform. HLA typing included class I and class II loci at four-digit resolution. The number of typed donors differed by locus: roughly 620-640 for A, B, C, DRB1 and DQB1; some 540 for DQA1; some 590 for DPA1; and around 490 for DPB1. Five DR-DQ haplotypes were treated as single units for association and clustering because of strong linkage in the cohort. Among 300 to 500 genotyped donors of the cohort, an average of around 240,000 unique TCR beta nucleotide sequences was sequenced per donor, of which about 18% were non-productive.

The cohort consisted of 600 to 750 healthy bone marrow donors. At the time of sampling, all cohort members were nominally healthy, though unrecorded immune exposures were likely present. The donor tested CMV seronegative, placing the donor among the 350 or so seronegative members of the cohort. Every donor gave a peripheral blood sample, and the peripheral blood mononuclear cells from that sample were used for TCR beta sequencing. The Qiagen DNeasy Blood Extraction Kit was used to extract genomic DNA from the blood cell samples. Library creation used the immunoSEQ multiplex PCR assay. A mixture of 60 forward primers for TCR Vbeta segments and 13 reverse primers for TCR Jbeta segments was used in the multiplex PCR. A multiplex PCR assay on genomic DNA amplified the CDR3 region of rearranged TCR beta genes. The amplified TCR beta libraries were sequenced on the Illumina HiSeq System as 87-base-pair reads. Regarding the original processing steps: A later analysis tallied 70 million to 100 million unique TCR beta chains across the 666 repertoires, and around 9.9 million of those chains were shared by two or more donors. Raw reads were error-corrected and collapsed into unique sequences by a nearest-neighbor algorithm in which closely related sequences were merged to remove PCR and sequencing errors. Alignment of CDR3 sequences to IMGT reference sequences was used to assign V, D and J gene segments. For a sequence to be retained, at least a six-nucleotide match to both a V gene segment and a J gene segment was required. Rearrangements were classified as productive when the CDR3 lacked stop codons and remained in frame with V and J, and all other rearrangements were classified as non-productive. CDR3 was defined by IMGT convention, running from the second conserved V-encoded cysteine to the conserved J-encoded phenylalanine. Sequences without an unambiguous match to a single V gene segment were excluded from the earlier analysis of several hundred of the donors. An earlier analysis of a few hundred of the donors called V segments functional above 56.7% productive rearrangements and segregating when the between-donor standard deviation exceeded 5%. A statistical classification framework was developed to diagnose cytomegalovirus status using the catalog of TCR beta chain sequences. V and J gene assignment, in a later analysis, came from comparing TCR nucleotide sequences with IMGT/GENE-DB human TR gene sequences. The TCRdist pipeline was used in a later analysis to assign CDR3 sequences and most-parsimonious VDJ recombination scenarios. In a later analysis, each TCR beta chain was defined by its CDR3 amino acid sequence together with its V-gene family, and reads without a unique V-gene family were excluded. A later analysis removed roughly 590 highly shared, low-generation-probability nucleotide sequences to deal with suspected cross-contamination and a sequencing artifact. In a later analysis, a clonal expansion index for each public chain was calculated from normalized within-repertoire ranks of inferred template counts. A later analysis computed generation probabilities with a VDJ recombination model fitted to out-of-frame rearrangements, and checked the results against IGoR. A later analysis scored TCR-TCR, TCR-HLA and TCR-CMV co-occurrence with hypergeometric tests, applying a repertoire-size bias correction to TCR pairs. In a later analysis, false discovery rates were estimated by permuting HLA or CMV assignments 20 times. In a later analysis, co-occurring TCRs were grouped using DBSCAN, and TCRdist sequence similarity was added for clustering within HLA-allele-positive subsets. Co-occurrence clustering excluded repertoires with fewer than 30,000 or more than 120,000 public chains, plus five with anomalous nucleotide sharing. TCRdb holds this immuneACCESS table with in-frame rearrangements only. Some clones are missing; in checked studies, unresolved V genes explain under half, and the rest has no known cause. The DNA was the basis for D and trimming; V, J and clone size are from that table. This sample lists 150,000 to 200,000 clones; 80% were detected once. Roughly 5% of the sample rests with the top ten.

Paper-wide results and their limitations: Specific HLA alleles were associated with 16,951 TCR beta sequences at a false discovery rate of 0.05 in a later analysis. A later analysis found that most CMV-associated TCR beta chains appeared HLA-restricted, with HLA associations seemingly driven largely by CMV exposure. While some public TCRs were present in many individuals, most TCR sequences turned up only very rarely across donors. V-gene and J-gene trimming of TCR beta chains was associated with a missense DCLRE1C variant in a later genetic analysis, and the association was replicated in an independent cohort. This cohort had only TCR beta chains sequenced, and the lack of alpha or paired-chain data limited which features could be detected. In both the original and validation cohorts, the classifier was reported to diagnose cytomegalovirus status with high specificity and sensitivity. In vitro tests confirmed that a few of the cytomegalovirus-associated TCR beta chains recognize cytomegalovirus antigens. Linkage disequilibrium might explain the correlated functional status among segregating V segments, but an unknown experimental factor could not be ruled out. The sequencing pipeline was judged likely to have produced a cluster of highly shared sequence variants as a technical artifact. Because HLA typing was unavailable for some donors at each locus, only the typed subset was used in association tests. The study gave a list of some 150 TCR beta chains associated with cytomegalovirus. A further reported finding was that TCR beta sequences accurately predicted the HLA-A and HLA-B alleles for most subjects in the first cohort. Several of the top co-occurrence clusters appeared to be linked to parvovirus B19, influenza, CMV and Epstein-Barr virus, according to a later analysis. In a later analysis, the rate of TCR association differed among HLA loci, with DRB1 alleles having the most associated TCRs and HLA-C alleles having the fewest. The 87-base-pair reads could not distinguish some IMGT-functional V segments, including TRBV6-2 and TRBV6-3, so those segments were excluded. Roughly uniform sequencing depth across donors was assumed in presence/absence analyses, although this assumption may not hold. When HLA alleles, especially DR and DQ, strongly co-occurred, attributing TCR associations to individual alleles was difficult. The authors suggested that the approach could potentially be extended to other disease states and immunological phenotypes. Compared with the approximately 720-donor mean, donors in an Asian-associated ancestry cluster had fewer N-insertions in productive TCRs, according to a later genetic analysis. In a later analysis, HLA-associated TCR beta chains showed more clonal expansion and lower generation probabilities than non-associated chains that were equally common. In an earlier analysis of around 500 of the donors, most TCR beta V segments appeared in productive rearrangements about 90% or about 30% of the time, broadly matching IMGT annotations. For the cohort, immune exposure information was limited to CMV serostatus. Because counts were too low, some 17 rarely observed V segments, including chromosome 9 orphons, were left out of the earlier analysis of 587 of the donors.

This sequence uses TRBV7-3 and TRBJ2-6, and TRBD2 aligns with 7 junction nucleotides. This sequence originates from a man aged 40-49 years in good health and CMV-seronegative. The specimen sequenced was PBMCs. The nucleotide sequence is given as TGTGCCAGCAGCGCCGGGGGGAGTGGGGCCAACGTCCTGACTTTC. This translates into CASSAGGSGANVLTF.